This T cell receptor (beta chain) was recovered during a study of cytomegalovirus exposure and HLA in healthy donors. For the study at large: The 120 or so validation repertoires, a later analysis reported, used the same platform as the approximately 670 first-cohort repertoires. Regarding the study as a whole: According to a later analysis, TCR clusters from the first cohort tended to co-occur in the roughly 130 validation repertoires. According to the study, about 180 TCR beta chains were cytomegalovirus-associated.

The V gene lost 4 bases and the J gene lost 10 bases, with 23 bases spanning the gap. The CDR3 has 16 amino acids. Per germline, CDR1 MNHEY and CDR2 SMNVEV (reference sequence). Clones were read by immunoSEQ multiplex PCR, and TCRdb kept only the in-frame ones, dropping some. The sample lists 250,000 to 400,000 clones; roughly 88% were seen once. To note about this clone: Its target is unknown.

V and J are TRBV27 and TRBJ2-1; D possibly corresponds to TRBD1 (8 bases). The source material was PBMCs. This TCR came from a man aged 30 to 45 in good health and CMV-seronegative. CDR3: CASSWTGTTQGGEQFF. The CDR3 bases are TGTGCCAGCAGTTGGACAGGGACTACCCAAGGGGGGGAGCAGTTCTTC.